The 28 T cell receptor beta chains presented below share a single source sample, sequenced in a study of cytomegalovirus exposure and HLA in healthy donors. With 60 Vbeta and 13 Jbeta primers, the PCR was carried out. TCRdb keeps only in-frame clones here, not all; method: immunoSEQ multiplex PCR. The sample shows 100,000 to 150,000 clones, over 70% of them seen only once. Sequenced: PBMCs. These receptors all come from a woman between 35 and 50 years old in good health and CMV-seronegative.

Worth noting for this clone: A junction boundary mismatches the germline segment, possibly from a read error. The rearrangement links TRBV28 to TRBJ2-7; TRBD1 agrees at 7 bases. The germline V gene encodes CDR1 MDHEN and CDR2 SYDVKM. The CDR3 extends over 11 amino acids. The CDR3 DNA reads as TGTGCCAGCAGTCGACAGGGCGCAATGCACTTC. It translates to CASSRQGAMHF.

This clone was recorded a few times. The chain is built from TRBV4-2 and TRBJ1-6; D gene unclear. Germline V lookup: CDR1 LGHNA, CDR2 YNFKEQ. Trimming took 6 bases from V and 9 from J, leaving 15 bases between them. The CDR3 sequence is 14 residues long. The CDR3 reads CASRSTFMSSPLHF. DNA of the CDR3: TGTGCCAGCAGGAGTACCTTTATGAGTTCACCCCTCCACTTT.

The gene calls are TRBV7-3 and TRBJ1-2; no reliable D call. V lost 2 bases and J lost 3, with 7 bases in between. Germline CDR1 SGHTA, CDR2 FQGTGA. This CDR3 contains 13 residues. CDR3 in DNA: TGTGCCAGCAGCTTATACGGGGACTATGGCTACACCTTC. Encoded protein: CASSLYGDYGYTF.

The chain uses TRBV29-1 and TRBJ1-5, with 10 bases lining up with TRBD1. Trimming removed 6 bases from V and 4 bases from J; junction bases left unmatched: 9. The length of the CDR3 is 15 residues. Germline V gives CDR1 SQVTM, CDR2 ANQGSEA. The chain's CDR3 is CSVSGTGVGNQPQHF. The CDR3 region has the DNA TGCAGCGTCAGTGGGACAGGGGTCGGGAATCAGCCCCAGCATTTT.

The chain couples TRBV7-9 to TRBJ2-2, with D hard to call. This CDR3 spans 15 amino acids. With 4 bases removed from V and 3 bases from J, the gap between germline ends came to 12 bases. Germline V gene data show CDR1 as SEHNR and CDR2 as FQNEAQ (reference sequence). CDR3 sequence reads: CASSSAGSYTGELFF. Written as DNA, the CDR3 is TGTGCCAGCAGCTCTGCTGGCAGTTACACCGGGGAGCTGTTTTTT.

The chain is built from TRBV27 and TRBJ2-3, with TRBD1 as a possible D gene (5 bases). The germline V and J ends were trimmed by 2 bases and 2 bases, with 11 bases remaining between them. This CDR3 comprises 15 residues. Germline values: CDR1 MNHEY, CDR2 SMNVEV (reference sequence). CDR3 loop: CASSLKGSHTDTQYF. The CDR3 nucleotides are TGTGCCAGCAGTTTAAAGGGGTCCCACACAGATACGCAGTATTTT.

This clone was detected a few times. The V and J genes are TRBV27 and TRBJ2-1, with a weak D call TRBD1 (6 bases). Germline CDR1 reads MNHEY; CDR2 reads SMNVEV (reference sequence). The V end was cut by 7 bases, the J end by 2 bases, with 15 bases between. This CDR3 is built from 15 residues. CDR3 in amino acids: CASNLRGTPYNEQFF. CDR3 coding DNA: TGTGCCAGCAACCTAAGGGGGACACCCTACAATGAGCAGTTCTTC.

The genes are TRBV6-5 and TRBJ2-3; no clear D. From germline, CDR1 is MNHEY and CDR2 SVGAGI. V was pared by 7 bases and J by 4 bases, with 6 bases between. The CDR3 runs 11 residues. CDR3 DNA sequence: TGTGCCAGCAAATCCGCAGATACGCAGTATTTT. It translates to CASKSADTQYF.

CDR3 loop: CAISPRTDYNEQFF. The CDR3 DNA reads as TGTGCCATCAGCCCGAGGACAGACTACAATGAGCAGTTCTTC. V and J are TRBV10-3 and TRBJ2-1; D may be TRBD1 (6 bases). Germline values: CDR1 ENHRY, CDR2 SYGVKD. V was trimmed by 6 bases and J by 3 bases, leaving 12 bases between them. The CDR3 runs to 14 residues.

The chain employs TRBV5-4 and TRBJ2-1; 12 positions agree with TRBD2. V lost 4 bases and J lost 8; bases outside the gene matches: 4. The CDR3 is made up of 14 amino acids. Germline loops: CDR1 SGHNT, CDR2 YYREEE (reference sequence). CDR3 in amino acids: CASSPRLAGDEQFF. In DNA form, the CDR3 reads TGTGCCAGCAGCCCACGACTAGCGGGGGATGAGCAGTTCTTC.

This clone was observed a few times. V is TRBV18 and J is TRBJ1-1; TRBD1 might be the D (6 bases). The ends were cut back, 3 bases at V and 10 bases at J, with 18 bases in the middle. Germline V gene data show CDR1 as KGHSH and CDR2 as LQKENI. This CDR3 comprises 14 residues. The chain's CDR3 is CASSPKMDRSGAFF. The CDR3 region has the DNA TGTGCCAGCTCACCCAAAATGGACAGATCGGGAGCTTTCTTT.

The V gene is TRBV27, the J gene TRBJ2-1, with 14 bases aligning to TRBD2. This CDR3 spans 16 amino acids. In germline, CDR1 is MNHEY, CDR2 SMNVEV (reference sequence). V was clipped by 4 bases and J by 8 bases; unmatched bases: 7. CDR3 residues: CASSSLTSGGGDEQFF. DNA of the CDR3: TGTGCCAGCAGTTCGTTGACTAGCGGGGGGGGCGATGAGCAGTTCTTC.

The J gene is TRBJ2-5, the V gene TRBV30; D not certain. This CDR3 comprises 12 residues. V was pared by 4 bases and J by 3 bases, with 9 bases between. The V gene's germline CDR1 is GTSNPN and CDR2 SVGIG (reference sequence). CDR3 sequence (DNA): TGTGCCTGGAAGGCAGGAAAAGAGACCCAGTACTTC. Translation gives CAWKAGKETQYF.

Only a few counts were recorded for this clone. The chain joins TRBV15 to TRBJ1-2, with TRBD1 matching 7 bases. Germline V gene lookup returns CDR1 LNHNV and CDR2 YYDKDF (reference sequence). This CDR3 is 16 amino acids long. Trimming took 2 bases from V and 5 from J; bases not matched to a gene: 11. The CDR3 nucleotides read TGTGCCACCAGCAGATCGGGACAGTCTTCGGGTTATGGCTACACCTTC. Amino acids: CATSRSGQSSGYGYTF.

The chain uses TRBV4-1 and TRBJ1-1; D may be TRBD1 (6 bases). The CDR3 loop spans 15 amino acids. The germline V gene encodes CDR1 MGHRA and CDR2 YSYEKL. Trimming stripped 6 bases from V and 6 bases from J, with 20 bases between. The CDR3 DNA reads as TGCGCCAGCAGACCACCCGGAAAGACAGGCCCTGAAGCTTTCTTT. Residues: CASRPPGKTGPEAFF.

The chain employs TRBV7-2 and TRBJ1-4, with 9 bases lining up with TRBD1. CDR3 length: 15 amino acids. Germline CDR1 is SGHTA and CDR2 is FQGNSA. J was trimmed by 8 bases and V by 1 base; bases with no gene match: 5. The CDR3 DNA follows: TGTGCCAGCAGCTTAGAAGGGACAGGGCGGGAAAAACTGTTTTTT. Translating gives CASSLEGTGREKLFF.

V is TRBV27 and J is TRBJ1-2; D is perhaps TRBD1 (6 bases). The CDR3 covers 13 residues. Germline values: CDR1 MNHEY, CDR2 SMNVEV (reference sequence). Trimming took 6 bases from V and 8 from J, leaving 16 bases between them. The CDR3 DNA reads TGTGCCAGCAGCGGATCAGGGGTGAGGGGCTACACCTTC. As protein: CASSGSGVRGYTF.

J is TRBJ1-2 and V is TRBV18; tentatively, D is TRBD1 (5 bases). The CDR3 spans 15 residues. With 4 bases removed from V and 3 bases from J, the gap between germline ends came to 15 bases. CDR1 is KGHSH, CDR2 LQKENI, per germline. This chain's CDR3 is CASSLKDSGDYGYTF. The CDR3 nucleotides are TGTGCCAGCTCACTGAAAGACAGTGGGGACTATGGCTACACCTTC.

A few counts support this clone. V and J are TRBV15 and TRBJ1-5; D unresolved. CDR3 length equals 12 residues. Trimming stripped 4 bases from V and 5 bases from J, with 6 bases between. The V gene's germline CDR1 is LNHNV and CDR2 YYDKDF (reference sequence). The CDR3 DNA sequence: TGTGCCACCAGCATTCCCGATCAGCCCCAGCATTTT. The encoded protein is CATSIPDQPQHF.

This clone was seen more than once but under ten times. The chain couples TRBV7-2 to TRBJ2-5, with D perhaps matching TRBD1 (6 bases). Looked up from germline, CDR1 is SGHTA and CDR2 is FQGNSA. Trimming took 2 bases from V and 2 from J, leaving 9 bases between them. The CDR3 covers 14 residues. The CDR3 DNA is TGTGCCAGCAGCTTATCGAGGGGGCAAGAGACCCAGTACTTC. Translating it yields CASSLSRGQETQYF.

J is TRBJ2-7 and V is TRBV6-5; maybe TRBD1 (5 bases). This CDR3 spans 13 amino acids. Germline V CDR1 and CDR2: MNHEY, SVGAGI. The V and J ends lost 5 bases and 2 bases respectively, with 10 bases between them. In DNA, the CDR3 is TGTGCCAGCAGTGAACTCAGGGCCTACGAGCAGTACTTC. It is translated as CASSELRAYEQYF.

The V call is TRBV27, the J call TRBJ2-7; D is perhaps TRBD1 (6 bases). Trimming shortened V by 3 bases and J by 4 bases, and 16 bases separated the two germline ends. The V gene's germline CDR1 is MNHEY and CDR2 SMNVEV (reference sequence). There are 15 residues in the CDR3. The CDR3: CASSFRGQYSYEQYF. The CDR3 nucleotides read TGTGCCAGCAGTTTTCGGGGACAATATTCGTACGAGCAGTACTTC.

V gene TRBV5-1 combines with J gene TRBJ2-7, with TRBD1 as a possible D gene (5 bases). CDR1 is SGHRS, CDR2 YFSETQ, per germline. V lost 1 base and J lost 1, with 12 bases in between. The CDR3 runs to 15 residues. In DNA, the CDR3 is TGCGCCAGCAGCTTGACCAGGGCCGTTTCCTACGAGCAGTACTTC. This gives the protein CASSLTRAVSYEQYF.

V and J are TRBV7-9 and TRBJ2-5; the D gene is possibly TRBD2 (6 bases). Germline V CDR1 and CDR2: SEHNR, FQNEAQ (reference sequence). Trimming left V 1 base short and J 2 bases short, with 8 bases between. The CDR3 contains 14 residues. CDR3 sequence (DNA): TGTGCCAGCAGCTTAGGTCGGGGGCAAGAGACCCAGTACTTC. It encodes CASSLGRGQETQYF.

This clone was detected ten times or more. The gene calls are TRBV4-1 and TRBJ1-2; TRBD1 matches 12 bases. Germline lookup yields CDR1 MGHRA and CDR2 YSYEKL. CDR3 length: 15 amino acids. Trimming cost V 3 bases and J 8 bases; bases outside gene matches: 7. CDR3 nucleotides: TGCGCCAGCAGCCAGACGGGACAGGGGGCGCAGGGCTACACCTTC. This encodes CASSQTGQGAQGYTF.

V usage is TRBV6-5 and J usage is TRBJ2-7; maybe TRBD2 (5 bases). V was shortened by 6 bases and J by 7 bases, with 13 bases between the two germline ends. The CDR3 spans 12 residues. The germline V gene has CDR1 MNHEY and CDR2 SVGAGI. The CDR3 sequence is CASSRDLREQYF. The CDR3 nucleotides read TGTGCCAGCAGCCGGGATTTAAGGGAGCAGTACTTC.

V usage is TRBV5-4 and J usage is TRBJ2-3, with 11 bases aligning to TRBD1. The CDR3 length is 14 residues. V gave up 4 bases and J gave up 4 bases; unmatched junction bases: 2. Germline values: CDR1 SGHNT, CDR2 YYREEE (reference sequence). CDR3 coding DNA: TGTGCCAGCAGCGGGACAGGGGGATCAGATACGCAGTATTTT. Protein product: CASSGTGGSDTQYF. The whole variable domain, remainder taken from reference TRBV5-4 and TRBJ2-3, is ETGVTQSPTHLIKTRGQQVTLRCSSQSGHNTVSWYQQALGQGPQFIFQYYREEENGRGNFPPRFSGLQFPNYSSELNVNALELDDSALYLCASSGTGGSDTQYFGPGTRLTVL.

The chain recombines TRBV20-1 with TRBJ1-1; no clear D. Looked up from germline, CDR1 is DFQATT and CDR2 is SNEGSKA (reference sequence). The length of the CDR3 is 11 residues. CDR3 sequence (DNA): TGCAGCGCCGAGGGGAACACTGAAGCTTTCTTT. Translated, it gives CSAEGNTEAFF.